This record covers a single T cell receptor beta chain. As yet, its antigen is unknown. The data were obtained in a study of T cells in tumors after PD-1 blockade. Some clones are missing from TCRdb's copy, which holds only in-frame ones; the method was immunoSEQ multiplex PCR. The sample contains tens of thousands of clones, roughly 78% of which appear only once. Overall study findings and caveats: Some novel exhausted tumor clones appeared in pre-treatment blood, suggesting peripheral recruitment.

The V and J ends lost 2 bases and 4 bases respectively, with 15 bases between them. This CDR3 spans 15 amino acids. Germline V gene data show CDR1 as KGHSH and CDR2 as LQKENI. The receptor comes from a human donor with basal cell carcinoma. V is TRBV18 and J is TRBJ2-7, with no clear D. The input for sequencing was PBMCs, taken before anti-PD-1 treatment. CDR3 nucleotides: TGTGCCAGCTCACCAGCGGTTTTAGGAGAATACGAGCAGTACTTC. This codes for CASSPAVLGEYEQYF.